A single sample gave rise to the 27 T cell receptor beta chains below, sequenced in a study of PD-1 blockade in classical Hodgkin lymphoma. Here immunoSEQ multiplex PCR was the method, and the copy in TCRdb shows in-frame clones only, minus some. The sample has 20,000 or so clones, around three quarters seen once. Autologous stem cell transplantation was followed by relapse in every patient, and brentuximab vedotin exposure varied. The sequenced sample was peripheral blood mononuclear cells (PBMCs), obtained before the second cycle of nivolumab. These receptors all stem from a human donor with classical Hodgkin lymphoma.

V usage is TRBV11-2 and J usage is TRBJ2-3; 7 bases align to TRBD1. V shed 7 bases, J shed 2 bases, and the junction held 15 bases outside the gene matches. Germline V gene sequence: CDR1 SGHAT, CDR2 FQNNGV. The CDR3 is made up of 17 amino acids. CDR3 DNA sequence: TGTGCCAGCAACCCCCTAGCCCGAGACAGGGACACAGATACGCAGTATTTT. Encoded protein: CASNPLARDRDTDTQYF.

The chain links TRBV5-1 to TRBJ2-3, with D perhaps TRBD1 or TRBD2 (5 bases each). Trimming cost V 0 bases and J 2 bases, with 13 bases left between them. From germline, CDR1 is SGHRS and CDR2 YFSETQ. CDR3 length: 16 residues. The CDR3 DNA follows: TGCGCCAGCAGCTTGGCTACGGGGACCCTCACAGATACGCAGTATTTT. Translating gives CASSLATGTLTDTQYF. Combining the CDR3 with reference TRBV5-1 and TRBJ2-3 gives the whole variable domain KAGVTQTPRYLIKTRGQQVTLSCSPISGHRSVSWYQQTPGQGLQFLFEYFSETQRNKGNFPGRFSGRQFSNSRSEMNVSTLELGDSALYLCASSLATGTLTDTQYFGPGTRLTVL.

CDR3 nucleotide sequence: TGTGCCTGGAGTAGGAGAAAGAGGTCCACTGAAGCTTTCTTT. Amino acids: CAWSRRKRSTEAFF. The V gene is TRBV30, the J gene TRBJ1-1; no clear D. The CDR3 runs to 14 residues. The germline V gene encodes CDR1 GTSNPN and CDR2 SVGIG (reference sequence). V was clipped by 2 bases and J by 4 bases, with 14 bases between them.

The rearrangement links TRBV5-1 to TRBJ2-7; D perhaps matches TRBD1 (6 bases). The CDR3 extends over 16 amino acids. The germline gives CDR1 SGHRS, CDR2 YFSETQ. Here the CDR3 reads CASSHFRTAFPYEQYV. Here the CDR3 DNA reads TGTGCCAGCAGCCATTTTAGGACAGCATTTCCTTACGAGCAGTACGTC.

The table lists this clone with a count of one. This chain connects TRBV27 to TRBJ1-4, with D unresolved. There are 15 residues in the CDR3. Germline CDR1 is MNHEY and CDR2 is SMNVEV (reference sequence). V was cut by 6 bases and J by 7 bases, with 18 bases left in between. The CDR3 bases are TGTGCCAGCAGAGGCTATGAAAAAAGGGTTGAAAAACTGTTTTTT. This encodes CASRGYEKRVEKLFF. The whole variable domain, remainder taken from reference TRBV27 and TRBJ1-4, is EAQVTQNPRYLITVTGKKLTVTCSQNMNHEYMSWYRQDPGLGLRQIYYSMNVEVTDKGDVPEGYKVSRKEKRNFPLILESPSPNQTSLYFCASRGYEKRVEKLFFGSGTQLSVL.

This chain connects TRBV19 to TRBJ1-3; no clear D gene. The V gene's germline CDR1 is LNHDA and CDR2 SQIVND (reference sequence). V lost 3 bases and J 0 bases, leaving 6 bases between the germline ends. There are 14 residues in the CDR3. This chain's CDR3 is CASSIGNSGNTIYF. The CDR3 bases are TGTGCCAGTAGTATTGGCAACTCTGGAAACACCATATATTTT.

The rearrangement links TRBV30 to TRBJ1-5; 7 bases match TRBD1. The trim removed 3 bases at V and 0 bases at J, leaving 14 bases unmatched. The CDR3 has 18 amino acids. Germline values: CDR1 GTSNPN, CDR2 SVGIG (reference sequence). CDR3 loop: CAWSDARDRVYSNQPQHF. The CDR3 coding sequence is TGTGCCTGGAGCGACGCTCGAGACAGGGTCTATAGCAATCAGCCCCAGCATTTT.

This clone was recorded once. The gene calls are TRBV10-3 and TRBJ1-1; no definite D call. The germline V gene has CDR1 ENHRY and CDR2 SYGVKD. V was clipped by 5 bases and J by 2 bases, with 12 bases between them. CDR3 length: 14 residues. The CDR3 reads CAISNPGKNTEAFF. CDR3 nucleotides: TGTGCCATCAGTAACCCGGGAAAAAACACTGAAGCTTTCTTT.

This clone was detected a few times. The chain carries TRBV25-1 and TRBJ2-7; 8 positions agree with TRBD2. V shed 4 bases and J 4 bases; nucleotides not matched to a gene: 9. This CDR3 comprises 15 residues. Germline-derived CDR1 and CDR2 are MGHDK and SYGVNS. DNA for the CDR3: TGTGCCAGCAGTGGGGCTAGCGGGTCCAATTACGAGCAGTACTTC. Translating gives CASSGASGSNYEQYF.

The rearrangement joins TRBV6-6 to TRBJ1-2; no reliable D call. Germline CDR1 is MNHNY and CDR2 is SVGAGI (reference sequence). Between the trimmed V and J ends, which lost 4 bases and 14 bases, there was a span of 14 bases. This CDR3 has 11 residues. The CDR3: CASSLGLLWTF. In DNA, the CDR3 is TGTGCCAGCAGTTTAGGCCTATTGTGGACCTTC.

The chain joins TRBV6-9 to TRBJ2-3; TRBD1 is a possible D gene (7 bases). V dropped 3 bases and J dropped 3 bases, with 13 bases sitting between them. CDR3 length: 15 amino acids. CDR1 MNHGY and CDR2 SVAAGI come from the germline V gene. Here the CDR3 DNA reads TGTGCCAGCAGTTACCAGGCAGGGGGGACAGATACGCAGTATTTT. Its protein product is CASSYQAGGTDTQYF.

J is TRBJ1-5 and V is TRBV19; 7 bases align to TRBD1. In germline, CDR1 is LNHDA, CDR2 SQIVND (reference sequence). This CDR3 contains 14 residues. Unmatched junction bases numbered 5, after V lost 6 bases and J lost 3 bases. The CDR3 DNA reads as TGTGCCAGTAGGCCAGGGGGTAACAATCAGCCCCAGCATTTT. This codes for CASRPGGNNQPQHF.

V and J are TRBV18 and TRBJ1-4, with a possible D match to TRBD1 (6 bases). Trimming took 5 bases from V and 3 from J, leaving 13 bases between them. This CDR3 is 15 amino acids long. Germline-derived CDR1 and CDR2 are KGHSH and LQKENI. The CDR3 DNA is TGTGCCAGCTCATCCTACAGGGCACCTAATGAAAAACTGTTTTTT. It encodes CASSSYRAPNEKLFF.

The genes are TRBV5-1 and TRBJ2-3; unclear D gene. Trimming pared 5 bases from V and 0 bases from J, leaving 7 bases between. This CDR3 has 13 amino acids. Germline CDR1 and CDR2: SGHRS and YFSETQ. CDR3 region: CASSGPSTDTQYF. CDR3 nucleotides: TGCGCCAGCAGTGGCCCTAGCACAGATACGCAGTATTTT. Using reference TRBV5-1 and TRBJ2-3 for the parts outside the CDR3, the full variable domain is KAGVTQTPRYLIKTRGQQVTLSCSPISGHRSVSWYQQTPGQGLQFLFEYFSETQRNKGNFPGRFSGRQFSNSRSEMNVSTLELGDSALYLCASSGPSTDTQYFGPGTRLTVL.

J is TRBJ1-6 and V is TRBV5-4; D is undetermined. The CDR3 is made up of 14 amino acids. Germline CDR1 SGHNT, CDR2 YYREEE (reference sequence). V lost 6 bases, J lost 5 bases, and 12 bases lay in between. The CDR3 here is CASIPGPDNSPLHF. CDR3 sequence (DNA): TGTGCCAGCATCCCAGGACCTGATAATTCACCCCTCCACTTT.

V is TRBV6-6 and J is TRBJ1-6, with a weak D call TRBD1 (5 bases). CDR3 size: 15 residues. From germline, CDR1 is MNHNY and CDR2 SVGAGI (reference sequence). V shed 6 bases and J shed 5 bases, with 14 bases lying between them. The CDR3, as DNA: TGTGCCAGCAGATTGGGACGGAACCATAATTCACCCCTCCACTTT. This gives the protein CASRLGRNHNSPLHF.

In the case of this clone: Relative to the germline gene, one junction end is altered; a read error may explain this. The V call is TRBV5-4, the J call TRBJ1-4, with 9 nucleotides matching TRBD1. Germline V gene data show CDR1 as SGHNT and CDR2 as YYREEE (reference sequence). The CDR3 extends over 15 amino acids. The CDR3 DNA reads as TGCGCCAGCAGCCCGGGACAGGGCAAAAATGAAAAACTGTTTTTT. Its translation is CASSPGQGKNEKLFF.

This clone was picked up one time. This chain connects TRBV2 to TRBJ1-2, with 9 positions matching TRBD1. V dropped 5 bases and J dropped 7; count of bases not matched to a gene: 5. The CDR3 spans 13 residues. From germline, CDR1 is SNHLY and CDR2 FYNNEI. In DNA, the CDR3 is TGTGCCAGCAGTTCCGGGACAGGGATTGGCTACACCTTC. It specifies CASSSGTGIGYTF.

This chain joins TRBV18 and TRBJ2-7; D ambiguous. Germline assignment: CDR1 KGHSH and CDR2 LQKENI. V gave up 2 bases and J gave up 3 bases, with 8 bases separating them. The CDR3 runs to 13 residues. As DNA, the CDR3 is TGTGCCAGCTCACCAGGCAGCCGCTACGAGCAGTACTTC. It codes for CASSPGSRYEQYF.

The V gene is TRBV6-5, the J gene TRBJ1-5, with TRBD1 matching 9 bases. CDR3 length equals 14 residues. The V gene end was trimmed by 8 bases and the J gene end by 1 base; junction bases not matched to a gene: 3. Germline CDR1 is MNHEY and CDR2 is SVGAGI. CDR3 in DNA: TGTGCCAGCGCCGGGACAGGGAGCAATCAGCCCCAGCATTTT. Its translation: CASAGTGSNQPQHF.

Worth noting for this clone: Other DNA variants within this sample encode the same CDR3. The chain carries TRBV19 and TRBJ2-3, with 8 bases aligning to TRBD2. This CDR3 comprises 13 residues. The ends lost 6 bases at V and 9 bases at J; junction bases unmatched: 8. Germline assignment: CDR1 LNHDA and CDR2 SQIVND (reference sequence). CDR3 nucleotides: TGTGCCAGTAGCGGGGGGGCGAGGGAGACGCAGTATTTT. Translation gives CASSGGARETQYF.

The chain joins TRBV5-4 to TRBJ2-1, with D unclear. Germline V lookup: CDR1 SGHNT, CDR2 YYREEE (reference sequence). Trimming stripped 0 bases from V and 0 bases from J, with 4 bases between. The CDR3 contains 14 residues. In nucleotides, the CDR3 is TGTGCCAGCAGCTTGGACTCCTCCTACAATGAGCAGTTCTTC. Translated, it gives CASSLDSSYNEQFF. Variable domain in full (rest from reference TRBV5-4 and TRBJ2-1): ETGVTQSPTHLIKTRGQQVTLRCSSQSGHNTVSWYQQALGQGPQFIFQYYREEENGRGNFPPRFSGLQFPNYSSELNVNALELDDSALYLCASSLDSSYNEQFFGPGTRLTVL.

The chain links TRBV2 to TRBJ2-5; D ambiguous. The CDR3 has 10 amino acids. Germline V gene data show CDR1 as SNHLY and CDR2 as FYNNEI. V lost 7 bases and J 3 bases, leaving 3 bases between the germline ends. The CDR3 DNA reads TGTGCCAGCAAGGAAGAGACCCAGTACTTC. Translated: CASKEETQYF.

A few counts support this clone. The genes are TRBV10-3 and TRBJ1-2; possible D gene TRBD1, 6 bases. Germline CDR1 is ENHRY and CDR2 is SYGVKD. The CDR3 length is 16 residues. Trimming removed 10 bases from V and 8 bases from J, with 29 bases in between. The CDR3 reads CASSQEDRPLGEGYTF. The CDR3 DNA follows: TGTGCCAGCAGCCAAGAGGACAGACCCTTGGGCGAAGGCTACACCTTC.

This chain uses TRBV7-2 with TRBJ2-7; tentatively, D is TRBD1 or TRBD2 (5 bases each). This CDR3 is 14 amino acids long. V was pared by 2 bases and J by 2 bases, with 10 bases between. CDR1 is SGHTA and CDR2 is FQGNSA in the germline V gene. The CDR3 nucleotides read TGTGCCAGCAGCTTAAGGGACGGACCCTACGAGCAGTACTTC. Protein product: CASSLRDGPYEQYF.

The chain recombines TRBV5-1 with TRBJ1-4, with D uncertain. V was pared by 5 bases and J by 7 bases, with 12 bases between. The CDR3 length is 13 residues. The germline gives CDR1 SGHRS, CDR2 YFSETQ. CDR3 amino acids: CASSEPNGEKLFF. In nucleotides, the CDR3 is TGCGCCAGCAGTGAACCAAACGGTGAAAAACTGTTTTTT.

This rearrangement joins TRBV19 to TRBJ2-2, with D uncertain. There are 14 residues in the CDR3. CDR1 LNHDA and CDR2 SQIVND come from the germline V gene (reference sequence). V lost 3 bases and J 3 bases, leaving 8 bases between the germline ends. This chain's CDR3 is CASSITSYTGELFF. In DNA form, the CDR3 reads TGTGCCAGTAGTATCACTTCGTACACCGGGGAGCTGTTTTTT.